This record covers a single T cell receptor (beta chain). This specimen belongs to a study of T cell changes during pregnancy in multiple sclerosis. TCRdb's copy holds only in-frame clones and misses some; the assay was immunoSEQ multiplex PCR. The sample has over 80,000 clones, 90% seen once; the top ten hold around 0.8%. The CDR3 is made up of 16 amino acids. The V and J ends lost 2 bases and 5 bases respectively, with 13 bases between them. Germline V gene lookup returns CDR1 KGHSH and CDR2 LQKENI. This sequence joins TRBV18 and TRBJ1-6; maybe TRBD1 (6 bases). The receptor's source is a female donor in good health, enrolled as a control in a pregnancy study. Sequencing used peripheral blood, obtained in the second trimester of pregnancy. The CDR3 nucleotides read TGTGCCAGCTCACCAGTCGGACAGTTCAATAATTCACCCCTCCACTTT. This codes for CASSPVGQFNNSPLHF.